This T cell receptor beta chain originates from a study of T cells in localized non-small cell lung cancer. General observations from the study: Heterogeneity remains possible, as sequencing covered one tumor region only. Among blood samples, higher T cell density accompanied longer overall survival.

Clones were read by immunoSEQ multiplex PCR, and TCRdb kept only the in-frame ones, dropping some. The sample has some 51,000 clones; approximately 90% are singletons. The CDR3 covers 13 residues. The junction had 4 bases not matched to a gene; V was cut back by 6 bases and J by 4 bases. The V gene's germline CDR1 is MRHNA and CDR2 SNTAGT. As for this clone: Its antigen is undetermined.

The receptor was derived from a woman aged 35 to 75 with stage I lung adenocarcinoma. This chain links TRBV6-4 with TRBJ1-1; the match to TRBD1 covers 8 bases. This material consisted of peripheral blood, taken before any cancer treatment. The CDR3 bases are TGTGCCAGCAGCTTGGACAGGGCCACTGAAGCTTTCTTT. This codes for CASSLDRATEAFF.